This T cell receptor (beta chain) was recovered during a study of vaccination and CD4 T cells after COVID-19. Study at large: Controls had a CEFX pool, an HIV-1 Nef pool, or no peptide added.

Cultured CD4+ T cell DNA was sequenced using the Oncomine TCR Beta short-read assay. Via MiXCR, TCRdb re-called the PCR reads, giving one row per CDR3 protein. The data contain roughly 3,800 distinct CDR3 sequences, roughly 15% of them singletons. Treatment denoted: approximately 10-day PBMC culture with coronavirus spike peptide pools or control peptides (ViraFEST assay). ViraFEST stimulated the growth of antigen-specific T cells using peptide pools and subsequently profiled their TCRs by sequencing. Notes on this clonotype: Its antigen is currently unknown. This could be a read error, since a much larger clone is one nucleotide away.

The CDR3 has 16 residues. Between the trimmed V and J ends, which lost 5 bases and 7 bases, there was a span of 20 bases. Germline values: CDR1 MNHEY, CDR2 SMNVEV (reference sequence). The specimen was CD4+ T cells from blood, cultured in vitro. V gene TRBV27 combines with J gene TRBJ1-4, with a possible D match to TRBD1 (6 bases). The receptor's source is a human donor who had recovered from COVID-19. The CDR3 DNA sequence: TGTGCCAGCAGTAGAAAATGGCGGGGGCGGGGTGAAAAACTGTTTTTT. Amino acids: CASSRKWRGRGEKLFF. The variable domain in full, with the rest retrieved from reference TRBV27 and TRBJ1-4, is EAQVTQNPRYLITVTGKKLTVTCSQNMNHEYMSWYRQDPGLGLRQIYYSMNVEVTDKGDVPEGYKVSRKEKRNFPLILESPSPNQTSLYFCASSRKWRGRGEKLFFGSGTQLSVL.